This passage covers 7 T cell receptor beta chains from one sample sequenced in a study of CD4 T cells in relation to SARS-CoV-2 and coronaviruses (dated by TCRdb to 2020 to 2023). CD4+ T cells from unexposed donors were collected before the COVID-19 pandemic (2011-2018). After 10 days of culture, CD4+ T cells were isolated with the EasySep CD4+ T cell isolation kit. Their antigens are not known. Receptors were amplified or captured by the immunoSEQ multiplex PCR assay. As stored in TCRdb, this immuneACCESS dataset retains in-frame rearrangements with V and J assigned. A fraction of the clones does not appear; measured against another copy, unresolved V genes explain less than half of the discrepancy, and the remainder lacks a known reason. This sample has 18,000 or so clones in its table, and roughly 77% of those were observed once. About a quarter of the sample goes to the ten largest clones. Material: CD4+ T cells from PBMCs, cultured in vitro. The origin of the receptors is a human donor in good health.

This clone was seen once. V is TRBV21-1 and J is TRBJ1-5; the D segment call TRBD1 is taken from the table without a DNA check. TRBV21-1 corresponds to a pseudogene. The CDR3 consists of 17 residues. CDR3 sequence reads: CASIPKVLKGHNQPQHF. The CDR3 bases are TGTGCCAGCATCCCAAAGGTCCTTAAGGGGCACAATCAGCCCCAGCATTTT.

The gene calls are TRBV4-2 and TRBJ1-1; TRBD1 aligns across 7 bases. There are 20 residues in the CDR3. Germline CDR1 is LGHNA and CDR2 is YNFKEQ. Trimming took 4 bases from V and 0 from J; bases not matched to a gene: 20. CDR3 DNA sequence: TGTGCCAGCAGCCGGGAGGTCTCAGGGGGTTTGAGGACGCTGAACACTGAAGCTTTCTTT. Protein: CASSREVSGGLRTLNTEAFF.

This clone was picked up one time. The chain couples TRBV27 to TRBJ2-7; 7 bases are shared with TRBD1. Trimming took 1 base from V and 5 from J; bases not matched to a gene: 2. Looked up from germline, CDR1 is MNHEY and CDR2 is SMNVEV (reference sequence). The CDR3 runs 13 residues. The CDR3 DNA follows: TGTGCCAGCAGTTTATTGGGACAGAACGAGCAGTACTTC. Encoded protein: CASSLLGQNEQYF.

This clone was observed once. The gene calls are TRBV4-2 and TRBJ2-3, with 8 bases identical to TRBD2. CDR3 length: 14 amino acids. Germline values: CDR1 LGHNA, CDR2 YNFKEQ. Trimming cost V 4 bases and J 1 base; bases outside gene matches: 1. In nucleotides, the CDR3 is TGTGCCAGCAGCCTGACTAGCGGCACAGATACGCAGTATTTT. It encodes CASSLTSGTDTQYF.

The gene calls are TRBV5-6 and TRBJ2-3, with TRBD2 matching over 15 bases. The CDR3 has 18 amino acids. Germline CDR1 is SGHDT and CDR2 is YYEEEE. V shed 4 bases, J shed 7 bases, and the junction held 13 bases outside the gene matches. The CDR3 region is CASSPGTSGRPFRNTQYF. The CDR3 DNA reads as TGTGCCAGCAGCCCAGGGACTAGCGGGAGGCCCTTCCGGAATACGCAGTATTTT.

The V and J genes are TRBV7-3 and TRBJ2-7; perhaps TRBD2 as D (5 bases). CDR3 size: 15 residues. The V end was cut by 1 base, the J end by 1 base, with 11 bases between. Germline V gene lookup returns CDR1 SGHTA and CDR2 FQGTGA. The CDR3 DNA reads as TGTGCCAGCAGCTTAAGCGCAGGCGGGTCCTACGAGCAGTACTTC. Protein sequence: CASSLSAGGSYEQYF.

This clone was counted a few times. CDR3 loop: CASSPPIKRNEQFF. The CDR3 region has the DNA TGTGCCAGCTCACCACCGATAAAGCGGAATGAGCAGTTCTTC. The J gene is TRBJ2-1, the V gene TRBV18, with D possibly TRBD2 on 5 matching bases. CDR3 length: 14 amino acids. Germline V gene lookup returns CDR1 KGHSH and CDR2 LQKENI. V was shortened by 0 bases and J by 7 bases, with 10 bases between the two germline ends.